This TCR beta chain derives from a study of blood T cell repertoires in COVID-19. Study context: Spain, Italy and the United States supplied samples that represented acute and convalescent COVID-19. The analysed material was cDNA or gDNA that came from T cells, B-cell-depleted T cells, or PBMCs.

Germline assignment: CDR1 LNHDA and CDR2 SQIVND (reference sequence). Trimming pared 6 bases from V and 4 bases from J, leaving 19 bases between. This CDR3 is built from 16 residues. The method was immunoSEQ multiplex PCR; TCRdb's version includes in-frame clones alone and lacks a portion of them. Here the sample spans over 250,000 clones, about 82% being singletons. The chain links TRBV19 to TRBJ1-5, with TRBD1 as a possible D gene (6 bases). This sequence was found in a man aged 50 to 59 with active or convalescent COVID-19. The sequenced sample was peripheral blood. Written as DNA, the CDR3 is TGTGCCAGTAGGGACAGTGCCTATCTTTCTAATCAGCCCCAGCATTTT. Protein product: CASRDSAYLSNQPQHF.